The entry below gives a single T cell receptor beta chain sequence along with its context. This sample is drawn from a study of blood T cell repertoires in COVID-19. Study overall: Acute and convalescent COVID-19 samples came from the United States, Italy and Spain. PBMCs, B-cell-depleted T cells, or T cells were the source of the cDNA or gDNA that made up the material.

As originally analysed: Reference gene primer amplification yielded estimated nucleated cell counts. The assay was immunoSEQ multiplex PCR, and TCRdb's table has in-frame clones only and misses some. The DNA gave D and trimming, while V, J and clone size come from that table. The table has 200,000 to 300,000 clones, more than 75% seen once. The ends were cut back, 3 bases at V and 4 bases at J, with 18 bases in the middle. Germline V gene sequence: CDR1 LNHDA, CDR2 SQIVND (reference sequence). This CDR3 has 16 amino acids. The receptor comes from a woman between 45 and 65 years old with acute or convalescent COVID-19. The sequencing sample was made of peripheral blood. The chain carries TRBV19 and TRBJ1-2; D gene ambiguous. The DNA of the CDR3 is TGTGCCAGTAGTATCTCTTCGCCAGGATCGATCTATGGCTACACCTTC. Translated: CASSISSPGSIYGYTF.